Below, one TCR beta chain is given with its context. The data originate from a study of patients and donors after allogeneic stem cell transplantation. V lost 5 bases and J lost 2, with 16 bases in between. The CDR3 totals 14 residues. CDR1 is DFQATT, CDR2 SNEGSKA, per germline (reference sequence). TCRdb re-analysed the RT-PCR reads in MiXCR, keeping a single row per CDR3 protein. The data show about 160,000 distinct CDR3 sequences, 24% seen once. The V gene is TRBV20-1, the J gene TRBJ2-7; a possible D gene is TRBD2 (6 bases). The sequenced sample consisted of blood, either unsorted or a sorted T cell fraction (not recorded which). This TCR derives from a human donor who was either an allogeneic HSCT recipient or a stem cell or donor lymphocyte infusion donor (not recorded which). It is not recorded whose cells these are; they may come from a transplant donor. The CDR3 loop is CSAYENGLTYEQYF. The CDR3 nucleotides read TGCAGTGCTTATGAAAATGGACTAACCTACGAGCAGTACTTC.